The 17 T cell receptor beta chains below come from one sample, sequenced in a study of Graves' ophthalmopathy and Graves' hyperthyroidism. TCR beta CDR3 amplification used RNA transcripts. In the first round, RT-PCR was carried out with HTBI primers, and a multiplex PCR formed the second round. TCRdb called the multiplex PCR reads again in MiXCR, with one record for every CDR3 protein. This table holds approximately 460,000 distinct CDR3 sequences, approximately 15% found once. Sequencing was performed on blood. The receptors shown here come from a woman aged 25 to 39 with Graves' ophthalmopathy.

In the case of this clonotype: This may come from a read error, since a much larger clone is one base off. The CDR3 bases are TGTGCCAGTGGATACGGGTCGAACACCGGGGAGCTGTGTTTT. It translates to CASGYGSNTGELCF. V is TRBV19 and J is TRBJ2-2; D might be TRBD2 (5 bases). Germline CDR1 and CDR2: LNHDA and SQIVND (reference sequence). CDR3 length: 14 residues.

This chain joins TRBV5-1 and TRBJ2-7; 9 nucleotides match TRBD2. The CDR3 is 17 residues long. Looked up from germline, CDR1 is SGHRS and CDR2 is YFSETQ. Trimming took 4 bases from V and 6 from J; bases not matched to a gene: 17. The CDR3 DNA reads as TGCGCCAGCAGCCAACTGGCGGGAGGGATTAGTTCATCCGAGCAGTACTTC. The encoded protein is CASSQLAGGISSSEQYF.

The chain links TRBV4-1 to TRBJ1-2; D call uncertain. V lost 0 bases, J lost 4 bases, and 9 bases lay in between. Germline assignment: CDR1 MGHRA and CDR2 YSYEKL. The CDR3 totals 14 residues. The CDR3 DNA follows: TGCGCCAGCAGCCAAGACCCGGACGGCTATGGCTACACCTTC. Translating gives CASSQDPDGYGYTF.

There are many counts of this clonotype. It may be a read error: a sequence one base away is much more abundant. The rearrangement joins TRBV6-4 to TRBJ2-6; 7 nucleotides match TRBD2. The CDR3 is 16 amino acids. Germline-derived CDR1 and CDR2 are MRHNA and SNTAGT. V trimming: 4 bases; J trimming: 4 bases; junction bases outside the gene matches: 7. CDR3 sequence reads: CASSGGGGAGANVLTF. The CDR3 DNA follows: TGTGCCAGCAGTGGGGGGGGTGGCGCCGGGGCCAACGTCCTGACTTTC.

This clonotype has at least ten counts. The chain combines TRBV9 with TRBJ2-2; maybe TRBD1 (6 bases). The CDR3 covers 16 residues. In germline, CDR1 is SGDLS, CDR2 YYNGEE. V was cut by 3 bases and J by 0 bases, with 12 bases left in between. The CDR3 spells CASSANRVANTGELFF. In DNA, the CDR3 is TGTGCCAGCAGCGCCAACAGGGTCGCGAACACCGGGGAGCTGTTTTTT.

Ten or more counts support this clonotype. The V gene is TRBV12-3 or TRBV12-4, the J gene TRBJ1-5; the match to TRBD1 covers 8 bases. Losses at the gene ends were 0 bases for V and 1 base for J; bases not matched to a gene: 2. This CDR3 is built from 16 residues. CDR3 in amino acids: CASSLADRESNQPQHF. The DNA of the CDR3 is TGTGCCAGCAGTTTAGCGGACAGGGAAAGCAATCAGCCCCAGCATTTT.

In this sample, this clonotype turned up a few times. The chain links TRBV6-1 to TRBJ2-5, with D perhaps matching TRBD2 (6 bases). Trimming stripped 5 bases from V and 5 bases from J, with 18 bases between. CDR3 size: 15 residues. Germline V gene sequence: CDR1 MNHNS, CDR2 SASEGT. This CDR3 reads CASSPSGGSRETQYF. In DNA, the CDR3 is TGTGCCAGCAGTCCCTCCGGGGGTTCGCGGGAGACCCAGTACTTC.

The genes are TRBV18 and TRBJ1-2; D is perhaps TRBD1 (6 bases). The CDR3 length is 15 residues. CDR1 is KGHSH, CDR2 LQKENI, per germline. V was trimmed by 6 bases and J by 4 bases, leaving 18 bases between them. The CDR3 here is CASSLETGTLYGYTF. CDR3 nucleotides: TGTGCCAGCTCCCTCGAGACCGGGACACTCTATGGCTACACCTTC.

The V call is TRBV20-1, the J call TRBJ1-2; no firm D call. The CDR3 is made up of 13 amino acids. Trimming left V 5 bases short and J 1 base short, with 11 bases between. Germline V gene lookup returns CDR1 DFQATT and CDR2 SNEGSKA (reference sequence). Here the CDR3 DNA reads TGCAGTGCTGTCGTTTCCGATAACTATGGCTACACCTTC. It is translated as CSAVVSDNYGYTF.

The J gene is TRBJ2-5, the V gene TRBV11-2; D is perhaps TRBD1 or TRBD2 (5 bases each). The CDR3 runs to 15 residues. Trimming removed 4 bases from V and 4 bases from J, with 16 bases in between. The V gene's germline CDR1 is SGHAT and CDR2 FQNNGV. DNA for the CDR3: TGTGCCAGCAGCTCCCGGGGCCAAAGAGGAGAGACCCAGTACTTC. Amino acids: CASSSRGQRGETQYF.

This clonotype was detected ten times or more. This chain links TRBV6-5 with TRBJ1-2; D is possibly TRBD1 (5 bases). CDR1 is MNHEY and CDR2 is SVGAGI in the germline V gene. The CDR3 has 13 amino acids. V lost 2 bases to trimming and J lost 4 bases, with 8 bases between them. CDR3 nucleotides: TGTGCCAGCAGTTACGGGGGTATCTATGGCTACACCTTC. Its translation is CASSYGGIYGYTF.

This clonotype has at least ten counts. This chain uses TRBV20-1 with TRBJ2-7, with a weak D call TRBD1 (5 bases). Trimming took off 0 bases at V and 3 bases at J, with 12 bases between the two ends. The CDR3 contains 14 residues. Germline V gene lookup returns CDR1 DFQATT and CDR2 SNEGSKA (reference sequence). In DNA form, the CDR3 reads TGCAGTGCTAGAGATGGGGCAGCCAGCTACGAGCAGTACTTC. Encoded protein: CSARDGAASYEQYF.

This clonotype showed up just once. The chain joins TRBV30 to TRBJ1-2, with TRBD1 as a possible D gene (5 bases). V lost 4 bases to trimming and J lost 6 bases, with 15 bases between them. CDR1 and CDR2 from the germline V gene are GTSNPN and SVGIG (reference sequence). CDR3 length: 13 residues. CDR3 bases: TGTGCCTGGACCCGAGGGACCCTTGATGGCTACACCTTC. The encoded protein is CAWTRGTLDGYTF.

This clonotype was detected ten times or more. V and J are TRBV11-2 and TRBJ1-5, with a tentative D call TRBD1 (5 bases). The CDR3 extends over 16 amino acids. V lost 5 bases, J lost 0 bases, and 14 bases lay in between. Germline lookup yields CDR1 SGHAT and CDR2 FQNNGV. Here the CDR3 DNA reads TGTGCCAGCAGCCGTTTTGGGGGGGTTAGCAATCAGCCCCAGCATTTT. Amino acid sequence: CASSRFGGVSNQPQHF. Full variable domain (outside the CDR3, taken from reference TRBV11-2 and TRBJ1-5): EAGVAQSPRYKIIEKRQSVAFWCNPISGHATLYWYQQILGQGPKLLIQFQNNGVVDDSQLPKDRFSAERLKGVDSTLKIQPAKLEDSAVYLCASSRFGGVSNQPQHFGDGTRLSIL.

This clonotype was detected ten times or more. The rearrangement uses TRBV30 and TRBJ1-5, with TRBD1 matching 9 bases. Germline lookup yields CDR1 GTSNPN and CDR2 SVGIG (reference sequence). With V trimmed by 1 base and J by 2 bases, 6 bases remained unmatched. The CDR3 spans 16 residues. The CDR3 DNA follows: TGTGCCTGGAGTGCTGACAGGGGGTTTGGCAATCAGCCCCAGCATTTT. It is translated as CAWSADRGFGNQPQHF.

This clonotype came up many times. The chain combines TRBV5-1 with TRBJ2-3; D is ambiguous. Looked up from germline, CDR1 is SGHRS and CDR2 is YFSETQ. CDR3 size: 13 residues. V was clipped by 1 base and J by 2 bases, with 5 bases between them. CDR3 residues: CASSLLPTDTQYF. The CDR3 coding sequence is TGCGCCAGCAGCTTGTTACCCACAGATACGCAGTATTTT.

This rearrangement joins TRBV9 to TRBJ1-3, with D possibly matching TRBD1 (5 bases). CDR1 and CDR2 (germline): SGDLS, YYNGEE. The CDR3 loop spans 16 amino acids. V lost 4 bases to trimming and J lost 2 bases, with 16 bases between them. CDR3 sequence reads: CASSPTGELAGNTIYF. The CDR3 bases are TGTGCCAGCAGCCCAACAGGCGAGCTTGCTGGAAACACCATATATTTT.